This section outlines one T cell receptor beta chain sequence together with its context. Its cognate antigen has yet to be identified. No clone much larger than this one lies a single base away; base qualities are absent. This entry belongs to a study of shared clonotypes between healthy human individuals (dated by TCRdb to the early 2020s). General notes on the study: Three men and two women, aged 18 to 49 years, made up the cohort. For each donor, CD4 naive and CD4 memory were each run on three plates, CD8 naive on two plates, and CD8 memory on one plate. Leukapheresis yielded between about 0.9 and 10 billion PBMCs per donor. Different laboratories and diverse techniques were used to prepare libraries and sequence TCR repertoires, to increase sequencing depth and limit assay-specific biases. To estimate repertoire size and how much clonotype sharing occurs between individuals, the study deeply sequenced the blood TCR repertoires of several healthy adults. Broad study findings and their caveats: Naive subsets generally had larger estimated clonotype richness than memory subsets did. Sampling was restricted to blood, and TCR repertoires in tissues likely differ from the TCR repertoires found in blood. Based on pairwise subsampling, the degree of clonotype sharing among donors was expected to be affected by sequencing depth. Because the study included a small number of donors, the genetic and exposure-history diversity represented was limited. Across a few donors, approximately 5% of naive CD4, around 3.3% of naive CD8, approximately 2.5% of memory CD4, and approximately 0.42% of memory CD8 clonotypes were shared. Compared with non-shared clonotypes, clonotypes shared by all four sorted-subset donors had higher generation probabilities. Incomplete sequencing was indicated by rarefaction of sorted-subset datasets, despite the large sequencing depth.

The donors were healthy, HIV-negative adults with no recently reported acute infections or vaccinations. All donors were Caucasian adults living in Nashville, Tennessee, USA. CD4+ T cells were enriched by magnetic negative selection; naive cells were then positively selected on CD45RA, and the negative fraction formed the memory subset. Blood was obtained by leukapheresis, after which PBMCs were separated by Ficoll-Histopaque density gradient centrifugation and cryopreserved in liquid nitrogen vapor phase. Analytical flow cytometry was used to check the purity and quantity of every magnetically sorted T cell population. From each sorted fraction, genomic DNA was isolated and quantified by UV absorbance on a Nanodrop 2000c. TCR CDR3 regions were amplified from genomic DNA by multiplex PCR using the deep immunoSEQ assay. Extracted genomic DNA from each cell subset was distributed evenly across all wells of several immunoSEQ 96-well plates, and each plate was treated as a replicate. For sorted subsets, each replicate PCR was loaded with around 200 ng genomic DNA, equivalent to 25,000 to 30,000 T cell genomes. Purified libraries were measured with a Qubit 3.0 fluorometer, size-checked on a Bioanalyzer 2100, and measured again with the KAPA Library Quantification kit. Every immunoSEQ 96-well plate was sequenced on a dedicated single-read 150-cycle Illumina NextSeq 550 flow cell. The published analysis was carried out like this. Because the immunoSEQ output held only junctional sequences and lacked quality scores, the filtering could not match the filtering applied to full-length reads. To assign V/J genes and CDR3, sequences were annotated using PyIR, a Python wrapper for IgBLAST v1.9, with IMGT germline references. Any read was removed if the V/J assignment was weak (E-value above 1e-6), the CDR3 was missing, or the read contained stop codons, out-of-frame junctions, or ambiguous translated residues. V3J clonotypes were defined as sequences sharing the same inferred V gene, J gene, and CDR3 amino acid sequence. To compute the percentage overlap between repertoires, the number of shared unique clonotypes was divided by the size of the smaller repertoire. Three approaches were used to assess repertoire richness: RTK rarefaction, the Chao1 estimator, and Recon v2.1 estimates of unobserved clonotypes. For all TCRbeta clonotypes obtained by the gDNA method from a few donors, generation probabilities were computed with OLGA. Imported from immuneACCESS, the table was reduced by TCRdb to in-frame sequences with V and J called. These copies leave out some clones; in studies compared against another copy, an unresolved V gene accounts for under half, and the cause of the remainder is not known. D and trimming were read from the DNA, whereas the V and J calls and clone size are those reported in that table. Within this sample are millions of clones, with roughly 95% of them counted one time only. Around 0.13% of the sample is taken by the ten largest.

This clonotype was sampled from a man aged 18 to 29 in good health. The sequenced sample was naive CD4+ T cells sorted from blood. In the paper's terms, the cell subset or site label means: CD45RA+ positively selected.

The sequenced DNA is TGTGCCAGCAGCTGGAGCGGGAGTAGGTATCGAGAGACCCAGTACTTC. Its amino acids are CASSWSGSRYRETQYF. The receptor chain draws on TRBV11-2 and TRBJ2-5; 8 bases in the middle match TRBD2. Taken from the germline V gene, the CDR1 and CDR2 loops are SGHAT and FQNNGV. The CDR3 numbers 16 residues from cysteine through phenylalanine. Only the CDR3 part of the read is kept: 48 bases, read in frame from the first base. Trimming removed 4 bases from V and 4 bases from J; the gene matches leave 11 bases unexplained.